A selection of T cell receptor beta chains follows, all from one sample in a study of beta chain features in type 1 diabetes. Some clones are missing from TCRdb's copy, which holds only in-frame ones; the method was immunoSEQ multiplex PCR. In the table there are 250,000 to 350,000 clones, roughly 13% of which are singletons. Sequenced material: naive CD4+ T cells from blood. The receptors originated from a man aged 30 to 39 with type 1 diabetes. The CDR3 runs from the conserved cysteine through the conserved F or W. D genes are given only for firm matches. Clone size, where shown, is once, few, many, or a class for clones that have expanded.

CALLAAIATDTQYF | TGTGCCTTACTAGCGGCTATCGCGACAGATACGCAGTATTTT | TRBV30 | few | TRBJ2-3 | TRBD2
CASSGQGAGSYEQYF | TGTGCCAGCAGTGGACAGGGGGCGGGCTCCTACGAGCAGTACTTC | TRBV28 | . | TRBJ2-7 | TRBD1
CASSFSWSYGYTF | TGTGCCAGCAGCTTCTCATGGAGCTATGGCTACACCTTC | TRBV5-4 | . | TRBJ1-2 | .
CASSAKTDRNNQPQHF | TGTGCCAGTAGTGCGAAGACCGACAGGAACAATCAGCCCCAGCATTTT | TRBV19 | few | TRBJ1-5 | .
CASSLSRGRSYEQYF | TGTGCCAGCAGTTTATCTCGGGGTAGATCCTACGAGCAGTACTTC | TRBV28 | . | TRBJ2-7 | .
CASSQGSGGQETQYF | TGTGCCAGCTCGCAGGGATCAGGGGGCCAAGAGACCCAGTACTTC | TRBV18 | few | TRBJ2-5 | TRBD1
CASSPGGGGQPQHF | TGTGCCAGCAGCCCGGGGGGCGGAGGTCAGCCCCAGCATTTT | TRBV9 | few | TRBJ1-5 | .
CASSLWTGDYNEQFF | TGTGCCAGCAGTTTATGGACAGGAGATTACAATGAGCAGTTCTTC | TRBV28 | . | TRBJ2-1 | .
CASSLNRAVNTEAFF | TGTGCCAGCAGCTTAAACAGGGCCGTGAACACTGAAGCTTTCTTT | TRBV7-9 | . | TRBJ1-1 | .
CASSHLGLVSYNEQFF | TGCGCCAGCAGCCACCTGGGACTAGTGTCCTACAATGAGCAGTTCTTC | TRBV4-1 | . | TRBJ2-1 | TRBD2
CASSQDPRQGRGTDTQYF | TGCGCCAGCAGCCAAGATCCGAGACAGGGTCGGGGCACAGATACGCAGTATTTT | TRBV4-1 | . | TRBJ2-3 | TRBD1
CASSLGRQGANTEAFF | TGTGCCAGCAGCCTAGGAAGGCAGGGGGCCAACACTGAAGCTTTCTTT | TRBV11-2 | . | TRBJ1-1 | TRBD1
CASSRAAEETQYF | TGTGCCAGTAGTAGAGCAGCGGAAGAGACCCAGTACTTC | TRBV19 | . | TRBJ2-5 | .
CASSPVFLGTGLSSYNEQFF | TGTGCCAGCTCACCCGTGTTTCTCGGGACAGGGTTAAGTTCCTACAATGAGCAGTTCTTC | TRBV18 | few | TRBJ2-1 | TRBD1
CSAGTDTEAFF | TGCAGCGCCGGGACAGACACTGAAGCTTTCTTT | TRBV29-1 | few | TRBJ1-1 | TRBD1
CASSTRTSGSETQYF | TGTGCCAGCAGTACCCGGACTAGCGGGAGCGAGACCCAGTACTTC | TRBV28 | . | TRBJ2-5 | TRBD2
CASTRTDTQYF | TGTGCCAGCACCAGAACAGATACGCAGTATTTT | TRBV7-9 | . | TRBJ2-3 | .
CASSLLGDTQYF | TGTGCCAGCAGTTTACTAGGGGATACGCAGTATTTT | TRBV6-5 | . | TRBJ2-3 | .
CASSLRQPYNEQFF | TGTGCCAGCAGCCTTCGACAGCCTTACAATGAGCAGTTCTTC | TRBV7-9 | . | TRBJ2-1 | .
CATSREEPRGRGFNTEAFF | TGTGCCACCAGCAGAGAGGAGCCGAGGGGGCGTGGGTTTAACACTGAAGCTTTCTTT | TRBV15 | few | TRBJ1-1 | TRBD1
CASSPYYEQYF | TGTGCCAGCAGCCCCTACTACGAGCAGTACTTC | TRBV11-2 | few | TRBJ2-7 | .
CASSVVSGNNEQFF | TGTGCCAGCAGCGTAGTTAGCGGCAACAATGAGCAGTTCTTC | TRBV9 | few | TRBJ2-1 | .
CASSLEQGTDTQYF | TGTGCCAGCAGCTTGGAACAGGGGACAGATACGCAGTATTTT | TRBV5-4 | . | TRBJ2-3 | TRBD1
CATSSGTYNEQFF | TGCGCCACGAGTAGCGGGACTTACAATGAGCAGTTCTTC | TRBV5-1 | . | TRBJ2-1 | TRBD2
CAISESGTSGSEEQFF | TGTGCCATCAGTGAGTCGGGGACTAGCGGGAGCGAAGAGCAGTTCTTC | TRBV10-3 | . | TRBJ2-1 | TRBD2
CASSLDRSVRGYNEQFF | TGTGCCAGCAGTCTGGACAGGAGCGTCAGGGGCTACAATGAGCAGTTCTTC | TRBV7-9 | . | TRBJ2-1 | TRBD1
CASRRTEGSYEQYF | TGTGCCAGCAGGAGGACAGAAGGGTCCTACGAGCAGTACTTC | TRBV11-2 | few | TRBJ2-7 | .
CASSPYGLGQDSYEQYF | TGTGCCAGCAGTCCCTACGGCCTCGGACAGGACTCCTACGAGCAGTACTTC | TRBV27 | . | TRBJ2-7 | TRBD1
CASSLQGSGNTIYF | TGTGCCAGCAGCTTACAGGGATCTGGAAACACCATATATTTT | TRBV7-3 | . | TRBJ1-3 | .
CASSERDRAWVGELFF | TGTGCCAGCAGTGAAAGGGACAGGGCTTGGGTCGGGGAGCTGTTTTTT | TRBV2 | few | TRBJ2-2 | TRBD1
CASSFPLSGSVRRGEQFF | TGTGCCAGCAGCTTCCCCCTGAGTGGGAGCGTTAGGCGTGGTGAGCAGTTCTTC | TRBV7-9 | few | TRBJ2-1 | .
CASSQGAGRASNYGYTF | TGTGCCAGCAGCCAAGGAGCAGGCAGGGCATCTAACTATGGCTACACCTTC | TRBV4-2 | . | TRBJ1-2 | .
CASSPKRVQETQYF | TGTGCCAGCAGCCCCAAGCGGGTTCAAGAGACCCAGTACTTC | TRBV7-2 | . | TRBJ2-5 | .
CASSPREVISTDTQYF | TGTGCCAGCTCACCGCGAGAGGTGATTAGCACAGATACGCAGTATTTT | TRBV18 | few | TRBJ2-3 | .
CASSYKTGGFSGANVLTF | TGCGCCAGCAGTTATAAGACAGGTGGATTCTCTGGGGCCAACGTCCTGACTTTC | TRBV5-1 | . | TRBJ2-6 | .
CSVEVHMNTEAFF | TGCAGCGTTGAAGTGCACATGAACACTGAAGCTTTCTTT | TRBV29-1 | few | TRBJ1-1 | .
CASSYGTSGGEQFF | TGCGCCAGCAGCTACGGGACTAGCGGGGGGGAGCAGTTCTTC | TRBV5-1 | few | TRBJ2-1 | TRBD2
CASSFHYEQYF | TGTGCCAGCAGCTTCCACTACGAGCAGTACTTC | TRBV7-2 | . | TRBJ2-7 | .
CASSLSGVGGYTF | TGTGCCAGCAGTTTATCGGGAGTCGGTGGCTACACCTTC | TRBV28 | few | TRBJ1-2 | .
CASSPLEGRLTEAFF | TGTGCCAGCTCACCACTGGAGGGTAGACTCACTGAAGCTTTCTTT | TRBV18 | . | TRBJ1-1 | .
CASRLGAANEKLFF | TGTGCCAGCCGGTTGGGGGCGGCTAATGAAAAACTGTTTTTT | TRBV28 | few | TRBJ1-4 | .
CASRRDRVGNTIYF | TGTGCCAGCAGACGGGACAGGGTTGGAAACACCATATATTTT | TRBV7-2 | . | TRBJ1-3 | TRBD1
CASSPFSGRGTGELFF | TGTGCCAGCTCACCATTCAGCGGGAGAGGCACCGGGGAGCTGTTTTTT | TRBV18 | few | TRBJ2-2 | TRBD2
CASSGPGQVEGYTF | TGTGCCAGCAGTGGACCCGGACAGGTGGAGGGCTACACCTTC | TRBV25-1 | few | TRBJ1-2 | TRBD1
CASTKNTEAFF | TGTGCCAGCACAAAGAACACTGAAGCTTTCTTT | TRBV27 | few | TRBJ1-1 | .
CASSLASGSYNEQFF | TGCGCCAGCAGCTTGGCCTCGGGCTCCTACAATGAGCAGTTCTTC | TRBV5-1 | few | TRBJ2-1 | .
CAWSNGRIETQYF | TGTGCCTGGAGTAACGGGAGGATTGAGACCCAGTACTTC | TRBV30 | few | TRBJ2-5 | TRBD2
CASSEQETQYF | TGTGCCAGCAGCGAGCAAGAGACCCAGTACTTC | TRBV11-2 | few | TRBJ2-5 | .
CASSDRGEKLFF | TGTGCCAGCAGTGATCGAGGGGAAAAACTGTTTTTT | TRBV25-1 | . | TRBJ1-4 | .
CASSVQGQGVTEAFF | TGTGCCAGCAGCGTCCAGGGACAGGGGGTAACTGAAGCTTTCTTT | TRBV9 | . | TRBJ1-1 | TRBD1
CASSQTGVNGYTF | TGTGCCAGCAGTCAGACAGGGGTTAATGGCTACACCTTC | TRBV6-5 | few | TRBJ1-2 | TRBD1
CASSPPTGATESYEQYF | TGTGCCAGCAGTCCCCCTACAGGAGCTACTGAATCCTACGAGCAGTACTTC | TRBV27 | . | TRBJ2-7 | .
CASREDGTSDYEQYF | TGTGCCAGCAGGGAGGACGGGACTAGCGACTACGAGCAGTACTTC | TRBV6-6 | few | TRBJ2-7 | TRBD2
CASSLARAGDEQYF | TGCGCCAGCAGCTTGGCCAGGGCAGGGGACGAGCAGTACTTC | TRBV5-1 | . | TRBJ2-7 | .
CASSYTGETQYF | TGTGCCAGCAGCTATACGGGAGAGACCCAGTACTTC | TRBV7-9 | . | TRBJ2-5 | .
CASSDREPQHF | TGTGCCAGCAGCGACAGGGAGCCCCAGCATTTT | TRBV28 | . | TRBJ1-5 | TRBD1
CASSVGQGAYEQFF | TGTGCCAGCAGTGTGGGACAGGGGGCTTATGAGCAGTTCTTC | TRBV6-4 | once | TRBJ2-1 | TRBD1
CASSLRGNQPQHF | TGTGCCAGCAGCCTCAGGGGAAATCAGCCCCAGCATTTT | TRBV7-9 | . | TRBJ1-5 | .